This TCR beta chain comes out of a study of glioma-infiltrating T cells. Study outcomes and limitations: Tissue-blood divergence was below expectation in non-neoplastic patients, above in gliomas. CDR3 overlap between tissue and blood was very small.

This clonotype was counted a few times. The antigen is unknown. This CDR3 has 17 residues. The germline V gene has CDR1 SGHTA and CDR2 FQGNSA. With V trimmed by 3 bases and J by 5 bases, 6 bases remained unmatched. The iRepertoire nested amplicon-rescue multiplex PCR amplified TCR alpha and beta CDR3s from RNA. Tissue mRNA or PBMC total RNA, roughly 85-450 ng, went into one-step reverse transcription and amplification. In TCRdb, the multiplex PCR reads were re-called with MiXCR into one record per CDR3 protein. The table records roughly 130,000 distinct CDR3 sequences, under 30% of them present only once.

The rearrangement joins TRBV7-2 to TRBJ2-3; 15 bases agree with TRBD2. Sequenced sample: glioma tissue, nonneoplastic brain tissue, or PBMCs (not recorded which). The origin of this receptor is a human donor with low-grade glioma or glioblastoma, undergoing nonglioma brain surgery, or in good health (not recorded which). Written as DNA, the CDR3 is TGTGCCAGCAGCTTGAGGACTAGCGGGGGGGGTCGAGATACGCAGTATTTT. Translated: CASSLRTSGGGRDTQYF.